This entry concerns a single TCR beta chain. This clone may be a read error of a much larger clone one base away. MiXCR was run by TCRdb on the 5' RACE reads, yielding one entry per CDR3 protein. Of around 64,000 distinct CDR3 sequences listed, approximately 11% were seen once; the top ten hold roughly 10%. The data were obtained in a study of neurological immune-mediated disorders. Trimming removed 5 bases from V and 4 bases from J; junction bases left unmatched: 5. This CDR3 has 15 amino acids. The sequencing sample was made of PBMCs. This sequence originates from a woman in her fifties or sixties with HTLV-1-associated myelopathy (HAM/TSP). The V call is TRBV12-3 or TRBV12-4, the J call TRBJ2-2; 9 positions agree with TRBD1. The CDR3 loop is CASSPGTGFTGELFF. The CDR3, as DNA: TGTGCCAGCAGTCCCGGGACAGGGTTCACCGGGGAGCTGTTTTTT.